This T cell receptor beta chain stems from a study of blood T cells in healthy people across ages. This clonotype was detected many times. This CDR3 region has 22 residues. CDR1 and CDR2 from the germline V gene are SGHRS and YFSETQ. The J segment lost 0 bases and the V segment lost 1 base, leaving 15 bases of the junction unmatched. Primers used in a second PCR of roughly 7 to 12 cycles were a sample-barcoded 5' primer and a J-beta primer mix. Sequencing yielded, for each sample, at least 2.5 million paired-end reads carrying CDR3. Each CDR3 protein gets one entry after TCRdb re-called the 5' RACE reads with MiXCR. This sample yields some 900,000 distinct CDR3 sequences, of which under 35% are seen a single time; around a sixth belongs to the top ten.

Input material: blood. The chain uses TRBV5-1 and TRBJ2-6, with TRBD1 identical over 11 bases. The origin of this receptor is a woman of 80 years or more in good health. The CDR3 nucleotides are TGCGCCAGCAGCTTGTACCTTCCGGGACAGGGGGTCTCAACCTCTGGGGCCAACGTCCTGACTTTC. This translates into CASSLYLPGQGVSTSGANVLTF.